This TCR beta chain emerged from a study of PD-1 blockade in classical Hodgkin lymphoma. Broader study findings: Repertoire difference causes, possibly disease activity or prior therapy, remain undefined. Reported baseline diversity: healthy donors highest, relapsed/refractory patients lowest.

Sample time point: newly diagnosed, previously untreated cHL patient sample. PBMCs from patients with newly diagnosed, untreated classical Hodgkin lymphoma served as a comparison group for the relapsed/refractory trial patients. About this clone itself: Antigen unknown.

The germline CDR1 and CDR2 sequences are DFQATT and SNEGSKA (reference sequence). V was clipped by 2 bases and J by 4 bases, with 5 bases between them. CDR3 size: 11 residues. TCRdb's copy holds only in-frame clones and misses some; the assay was immunoSEQ multiplex PCR. The sample has fewer than 90,000 clones; 93% are singletons. The J gene is TRBJ1-2, the V gene TRBV20-1; D gene uncertain. The origin of this receptor is a human donor with classical Hodgkin lymphoma. Sequenced sample: peripheral blood mononuclear cells (PBMCs). Here the CDR3 reads CSARMVYGYTF. CDR3 bases: TGCAGTGCTAGAATGGTCTATGGCTACACCTTC.